The TCR beta chain under discussion was sequenced for a study of blood T cell repertoires in COVID-19. As for the study in general: The study drew acute and convalescent COVID-19 samples from the United States, Italy and Spain. T cells, B-cell-depleted T cells, or PBMCs supplied cDNA or gDNA.

While infection was still active, Seattle patients were enrolled and then followed longitudinally. A single count supports this clone. As originally analysed: Estimation of nucleated cell counts was performed using reference gene primer amplification. Produced via immunoSEQ multiplex PCR; TCRdb's table is partial and in-frame only. The V and J calls and clone size are taken from that table; D and trimming were inferred from the DNA. Of 180,000 or so clones listed, about 83% are singletons. Germline V gene data show CDR1 as MDHEN and CDR2 as SYDVKM. Trimming removed 3 bases from V and 5 bases from J; junction bases left unmatched: 12. This CDR3 spans 17 amino acids.

The material sequenced was peripheral blood. The chain couples TRBV28 to TRBJ2-1; 8 nucleotides align to TRBD1. This TCR was sampled from a person aged 70 to 85 with COVID-19, enrolled during active disease. The CDR3 is CASSFQDFGTGHNEQFF. The CDR3 DNA reads TGTGCCAGCAGTTTCCAAGATTTCGGGACAGGTCACAATGAGCAGTTCTTC. Supplemented by reference TRBV28 and TRBJ2-1, the full variable domain reads DVKVTQSSRYLVKRTGEKVFLECVQDMDHENMFWYRQDPGLGLRLIYFSYDVKMKEKGDIPEGYSVSREKKERFSLILESASTNQTSMYLCASSFQDFGTGHNEQFFGPGTRLTVL.